These 22 T cell receptor beta chains were all obtained from the same sample, sequenced in a study of blood T cell repertoires in COVID-19. Assay: immunoSEQ multiplex PCR; the TCRdb copy retains only in-frame clones and omits some. The table has 98,000 or so clones, 82% seen once. The sequenced material came from peripheral blood. Every receptor here comes from a man in his sixties with acute or convalescent COVID-19.

V is TRBV6-5 and J is TRBJ2-3, with a possible D match to TRBD2 (6 bases). The germline V and J ends were trimmed by 6 bases and 0 bases, with 13 bases remaining between them. The germline V gene encodes CDR1 MNHEY and CDR2 SVGAGI. The CDR3 contains 15 residues. The CDR3, as DNA: TGTGCCAGCAGGCTCGCGGGGCAAAGCACAGATACGCAGTATTTT. Amino acid sequence: CASRLAGQSTDTQYF.

This chain connects TRBV9 to TRBJ2-1; D remains unclear. From germline, CDR1 is SGDLS and CDR2 YYNGEE. This CDR3 spans 15 amino acids. V lost 0 bases to trimming and J lost 7 bases, with 14 bases between them. CDR3: CASSVEPLSQNEQFF. For the CDR3, the DNA is TGTGCCAGCAGCGTAGAGCCCCTTTCCCAAAATGAGCAGTTCTTC.

The genes are TRBV19 and TRBJ2-1; no reliable D call. The CDR3 covers 12 residues. Germline-derived CDR1 and CDR2 are LNHDA and SQIVND (reference sequence). V lost 6 bases to trimming and J lost 6 bases, with 9 bases between them. CDR3 DNA sequence: TGTGCCAGTAGCACCCAGTCCAATGAGCAGTTCTTC. Its translation: CASSTQSNEQFF.

The table lists this clone with a count of one. The genes are TRBV2 and TRBJ2-7; 16 bases align to TRBD2. In germline, CDR1 is SNHLY, CDR2 FYNNEI. V shed 6 bases and J 9 bases; nucleotides not matched to a gene: 8. The CDR3 has 15 amino acids. CDR3 in amino acids: CASRTGTSGGVLQYF. Written as DNA, the CDR3 is TGTGCCAGCAGGACCGGGACTAGCGGGGGGGTGCTGCAGTACTTC.

The chain is built from TRBV7-2 and TRBJ1-3; 12 bases agree with TRBD1. This CDR3 comprises 16 residues. The V segment lost 5 bases and the J segment 7 bases; nucleotides outside the gene matches: 9. Germline lookup yields CDR1 SGHTA and CDR2 FQGNSA. CDR3 sequence: CASSKVGTGGGNTIYF. DNA of the CDR3: TGTGCCAGCAGCAAAGTGGGGACAGGGGGCGGGAACACCATATATTTT.

The V gene is TRBV9, the J gene TRBJ2-6; 8 bases map to TRBD2. CDR3 length: 19 residues. The ends lost 4 bases at V and 1 base at J; junction bases unmatched: 13. The germline V gene has CDR1 SGDLS and CDR2 YYNGEE. The CDR3 DNA is TGTGCCAGCAGCAACGGGGGGGCGATGGGCCTTTCTGGGGCCAACGTCCTGACTTTC. This translates into CASSNGGAMGLSGANVLTF.

V usage is TRBV27 and J usage is TRBJ1-1; 7 bases are a match to TRBD1. The CDR3 extends over 16 amino acids. The J segment lost 0 bases and the V segment lost 6 bases, leaving 10 bases of the junction unmatched. Germline V gives CDR1 MNHEY, CDR2 SMNVEV (reference sequence). The CDR3 loop is CASRRGSGTVNTEAFF. The CDR3, as DNA: TGTGCCAGCAGGAGAGGATCGGGGACAGTGAACACTGAAGCTTTCTTT.

The CDR3: CASSLYRNTEAFF. The CDR3 region has the DNA TGTGCCAGCAGTTTATACAGGAACACTGAAGCTTTCTTT. The genes are TRBV27 and TRBJ1-1; D gene uncertain. Trimming shortened V by 1 base and J by 1 base, and 4 bases separated the two germline ends. The CDR3 loop spans 13 amino acids. The germline V gene has CDR1 MNHEY and CDR2 SMNVEV (reference sequence).

There are a few counts of this clone. The rearrangement uses TRBV27 and TRBJ1-3, with D perhaps matching TRBD1 (5 bases). CDR1 is MNHEY, CDR2 SMNVEV, per germline (reference sequence). V dropped 2 bases and J dropped 7 bases, with 12 bases sitting between them. The CDR3 consists of 14 residues. CDR3 bases: TGTGCCAGCAGTTTAAGCAGGGATGTGAACACCATATATTTT. Protein sequence: CASSLSRDVNTIYF.

The chain joins TRBV6-6 to TRBJ1-1; D perhaps matches TRBD1 (5 bases). The V end lost 6 bases, the J end lost 8 bases, and 10 bases lay between the germline ends. Per germline, CDR1 MNHNY and CDR2 SVGAGI (reference sequence). The CDR3 sequence is 11 residues long. CDR3 in amino acids: CASRGGGEAFF. The CDR3 DNA sequence: TGTGCCAGCAGGGGGGGAGGAGAAGCTTTCTTT.

The chain employs TRBV5-8 and TRBJ2-5; D is perhaps TRBD2 (5 bases). V lost 4 bases and J 1 base, leaving 8 bases between the germline ends. The germline CDR1 and CDR2 sequences are SGHTS and YDEGEE. The CDR3 sequence is 13 residues long. In nucleotides, the CDR3 is TGTGCCAGCAGCCCGGACTCCCAAGAGACCCAGTACTTC. As protein: CASSPDSQETQYF.

This clone turned up a few times. V is TRBV30 and J is TRBJ1-4, with 8 bases aligning to TRBD1. The CDR3 extends over 13 amino acids. Trimming at V came to 5 bases and at J to 4 bases, leaving 3 bases not matched to a gene. CDR1 and CDR2 from the germline V gene are GTSNPN and SVGIG (reference sequence). CDR3 region: CAWDRGLNEKLFF. CDR3 coding DNA: TGTGCCTGGGACAGGGGACTTAATGAAAAACTGTTTTTT.

The chain employs TRBV4-1 and TRBJ2-1; the match to TRBD2 covers 7 bases. Trimming cost V 4 bases and J 7 bases; bases outside gene matches: 7. Germline V gene data show CDR1 as MGHRA and CDR2 as YSYEKL. The CDR3 is made up of 14 amino acids. This chain's CDR3 is CASSRTGTTNEQFF. CDR3 nucleotides: TGCGCCAGCAGCCGGACTGGGACTACTAATGAGCAGTTCTTC.

V gene TRBV14 combines with J gene TRBJ2-5; TRBD1 aligns across 11 bases. Per the germline V gene, CDR1 is SGHDN and CDR2 is FVKESK. The CDR3 spans 16 residues. The V segment lost 4 bases and the J segment 4 bases; nucleotides outside the gene matches: 8. The CDR3 bases are TGTGCCAGCAGCCCCCACGGGACAGGGGGGGGAGAGACCCAGTACTTC. It encodes CASSPHGTGGGETQYF.

The J gene is TRBJ1-2, the V gene TRBV7-3, with a weak D call TRBD1 (5 bases). Per germline, CDR1 SGHTA and CDR2 FQGTGA. This CDR3 is built from 13 residues. Between the trimmed V and J ends, which lost 4 bases and 5 bases, there was a span of 11 bases. The CDR3: CASSSGTFYGYTF. Written as DNA, the CDR3 is TGTGCCAGCAGCTCCGGGACTTTTTATGGCTACACCTTC.

The chain combines TRBV6-5 with TRBJ1-2; D unresolved. V was trimmed by 6 bases and J by 5 bases, leaving 13 bases between them. The V gene's germline CDR1 is MNHEY and CDR2 SVGAGI. The CDR3 runs 13 residues. CDR3 bases: TGTGCCAGCAGGCCAGATCTCAGTTATGGCTACACCTTC. It encodes CASRPDLSYGYTF.

A few counts support this clone. The V call is TRBV3-1 (or the pseudogene TRBV3-2), the J call TRBJ1-3, with 10 bases lining up with TRBD1. There are 16 residues in the CDR3. Germline CDR1 is LGHDT and CDR2 is YNNKEL (reference sequence). V lost 7 bases and J lost 1; bases outside the gene matches: 7. CDR3: CASTPGTGVSGNTIYF. For the CDR3, the DNA is TGTGCCAGCACCCCCGGGACAGGGGTTTCTGGAAACACCATATATTTT.

This clone occurred once. The identical CDR3 is also encoded by other nucleotide sequences in the sample. The chain links TRBV9 to TRBJ1-1; D unclear. Looked up from germline, CDR1 is SGDLS and CDR2 is YYNGEE. V lost 0 bases and J 0 bases, leaving 3 bases between the germline ends. The CDR3 is 13 amino acids. CDR3 nucleotides: TGTGCCAGCAGCGTAGCAGTGAACACTGAAGCTTTCTTT. It specifies CASSVAVNTEAFF.

The chain is built from TRBV20-1 and TRBJ2-1, with 8 bases that match TRBD2. The CDR3 totals 11 residues. CDR1 DFQATT and CDR2 SNEGSKA come from the germline V gene (reference sequence). Germline trimming cut 5 bases from V and 6 bases from J; bases unmatched to any gene: 0. In DNA form, the CDR3 reads TGCAGTGCTGGGACTAGCAATGAGCAGTTCTTC. It codes for CSAGTSNEQFF.

The chain carries TRBV18 and TRBJ1-6; TRBD1 agrees at 7 bases. CDR3 length: 15 amino acids. CDR1 and CDR2 (germline): KGHSH, LQKENI. V shed 4 bases, J shed 7 bases, and the junction held 7 bases outside the gene matches. In nucleotides, the CDR3 is TGTGCCAGCTCACTGGCCACAGGGGCCAATTCACCCCTCCACTTT. The encoded protein is CASSLATGANSPLHF.

Only one count was recorded for this clone. This chain connects TRBV5-8 to TRBJ2-1, with D possibly being TRBD1 (6 bases). The CDR3 is 17 amino acids. V lost 1 base and J lost 0, with 14 bases in between. Germline V gives CDR1 SGHTS, CDR2 YDEGEE. CDR3 loop: CASSLTRQASSYNEQFF. In DNA form, the CDR3 reads TGTGCCAGCAGCTTGACCCGACAGGCCAGCTCCTACAATGAGCAGTTCTTC.

The chain joins TRBV11-2 to TRBJ2-5; TRBD1 might be the D (5 bases). CDR1 is SGHAT and CDR2 is FQNNGV in the germline V gene. The CDR3 loop spans 15 amino acids. Deletions cut 4 bases from V and 5 bases from J, with 17 bases between. The chain's CDR3 is CASSWTTTLGETQYF. The CDR3 DNA sequence: TGTGCCAGCAGCTGGACAACCACTCTGGGGGAGACCCAGTACTTC.